The rows below give T cell receptor beta chains drawn from one sample of a study of blood T cell repertoires in COVID-19. Libraries were prepared by immunoSEQ multiplex PCR; TCRdb keeps only in-frame clonotypes and omits some of them. The table includes about 210,000 clones, 92% detected once. Sequences were obtained from peripheral blood. Every receptor here comes from a man under 40 with acute or convalescent COVID-19. CDR3s include the opening cysteine and the closing phenylalanine or tryptophan.

V gene,J gene,CDR3 protein
TRBV5-8,TRBJ2-5,CASSFTQAGGETQYF
TRBV12-3/TRBV12-4,TRBJ2-3,CASSGKGAQYF
TRBV5-6,TRBJ2-7,CASRPTGTSGISEQYF
TRBV19,TRBJ1-2,CASSTRRTARYGYTF
TRBV27,TRBJ2-1,CASSFTLAGAQDEQFF
TRBV28,TRBJ1-5,CASSLVQGNQPQHF
TRBV6-5,TRBJ2-1,CASSLTSGRYNEQFF
TRBV19,TRBJ2-1,CASSIQGAYNEQFF
TRBV4-2,TRBJ2-5,CASSRTSGGSGETQYF
TRBV30,TRBJ2-3,CAWSVGGTSGATQYF
TRBV5-4,TRBJ1-3,CASSLKESGNTIYF
TRBV7-2,TRBJ2-7,CASSSPSTSGSSRYEQYF
TRBV18,TRBJ1-1,CASSSDRNTEAFF
TRBV5-1,TRBJ2-3,CASSLSRVATDTQYF
TRBV30,TRBJ1-5,CAWAGGLGQPQHF
TRBV5-1,TRBJ2-1,CASSLMDQGLPTTYNEQFF
TRBV5-1,TRBJ2-6,CASSFQTGSKVMGANVLTF
TRBV6-5,TRBJ1-2,CASRSTGVLKGYTF
TRBV4-1,TRBJ1-6,CASSQDGRTYNSPLHF
TRBV6-9,TRBJ1-4,CASRDRYNEKLFF
TRBV10-3,TRBJ2-1,CAISGAGTGYNEQFF
TRBV2,TRBJ2-4,CASLRGTGGNIQYF
TRBV7-2,TRBJ2-2,CASSLGGTPWSTGELFF
TRBV5-1,TRBJ2-2,CASSPRANTGELFF
TRBV6-1,TRBJ1-5,CASSESWGQPQHF
TRBV4-1,TRBJ1-2,CASSLSGIQGANYGYTF
TRBV5-1,TRBJ1-1,CASKDRGPLNTEAFF
TRBV25-1,TRBJ2-4,CASTAGGIQYF
TRBV27,TRBJ2-2,CASSFEVGELFF
TRBV11-3,TRBJ2-2,CASSLAGSNTGELFF
TRBV6-5,TRBJ2-7,CASRPAGASYEQYF
TRBV27,TRBJ2-1,CASSPVGSYNEQFF
TRBV27,TRBJ1-1,CASSYRIDRDQTEAFF
TRBV30,TRBJ2-5,CAWSVGGGVETQYF
TRBV2,TRBJ2-7,CASSVSALYEQYF
TRBV5-1,TRBJ1-2,CASSPPGAFNYGYTF
TRBV11-2,TRBJ2-2,CASSFGSGTNTGELFF
TRBV5-1,TRBJ2-2,CASSLLDTNTGELFF
TRBV15,TRBJ1-2,CATSRTLISDGYTF
TRBV2,TRBJ2-7,CASSSVTGKSYEQYF
TRBV10-2,TRBJ2-1,CASRTGGSYNEQFF
TRBV4-2,TRBJ2-5,CASSQSQGAETQYF
TRBV23-1,TRBJ1-1,CASSQPGQPYEAFF
TRBV6-6,TRBJ1-1,CVTPGGANTEAFF
TRBV18,TRBJ2-3,CASSSRTSASTDTQYF
TRBV28,TRBJ1-3,CASSPGLMYTIYF
TRBV4-1,TRBJ1-2,CASSHGGADYYGYTF
TRBV4-1,TRBJ1-5,CASSSGTVLSQPQHF